These 5 T cell receptor beta chains were all obtained from the same sample, sequenced in a study of blood T cell repertoires in COVID-19. Only in-frame clones appear in the TCRdb table, and some are missing; sequencing was by immunoSEQ multiplex PCR. The sample contains 200,000 to 250,000 clones, around nine tenths of which appear only once. Sequencing was carried out using peripheral blood. All receptors come from a man in his thirties or forties with COVID-19, enrolled during active disease.

The rearrangement joins TRBV5-1 to TRBJ2-1, with TRBD1 identical over 7 bases. The V gene end was trimmed by 2 bases and the J gene end by 0 bases; junction bases not matched to a gene: 5. The CDR3 loop spans 16 amino acids. Germline values: CDR1 SGHRS, CDR2 YFSETQ. The CDR3 bases are TGCGCCAGCAGCTTACAGGGGTCGAGCTCCTACAATGAGCAGTTCTTC. Encoded protein: CASSLQGSSSYNEQFF.

This chain connects TRBV7-3 to TRBJ1-2; maybe TRBD1 (5 bases). Germline CDR1 is SGHTA and CDR2 is FQGTGA. There are 13 residues in the CDR3. The V gene lost 4 bases and the J gene lost 7 bases, with 13 bases spanning the gap. The CDR3 bases are TGTGCCAGCAGCTCGGACCGGGGGTCTGGCTACACCTTC. Amino acids: CASSSDRGSGYTF.

The chain has TRBV11-3 and TRBJ2-3; D is unclear. The length of the CDR3 is 15 residues. The V end was cut by 5 bases, the J end by 3 bases, with 15 bases between. In germline, CDR1 is SGHNT, CDR2 YENEEA. CDR3 residues: CASSHSTMRTDTQYF. The CDR3, as DNA: TGTGCCAGCAGCCATTCGACGATGCGGACAGATACGCAGTATTTT.

This chain joins TRBV24-1 and TRBJ2-7; the match to TRBD1 covers 7 bases. Looked up from germline, CDR1 is KGHDR and CDR2 is SFDVKD. The CDR3 has 14 residues. J lost 6 bases, V lost 7 bases, and 11 bases had no gene match. The CDR3 loop is CATRGTAIPFEQYF. CDR3 sequence (DNA): TGTGCCACCAGGGGGACAGCAATTCCCTTCGAGCAGTACTTC.

About this clone: Other nucleotide sequences from this sample produce the same CDR3. The chain couples TRBV6-5 to TRBJ2-3, with D possibly being TRBD2 (5 bases). V lost 2 bases and J lost 6, with 12 bases in between. Germline V gene sequence: CDR1 MNHEY, CDR2 SVGAGI. The CDR3 has 14 residues. The CDR3 protein is CASSYGGGGDTQYF. The DNA of the CDR3 is TGTGCCAGCAGTTACGGCGGAGGCGGCGATACGCAGTATTTT.